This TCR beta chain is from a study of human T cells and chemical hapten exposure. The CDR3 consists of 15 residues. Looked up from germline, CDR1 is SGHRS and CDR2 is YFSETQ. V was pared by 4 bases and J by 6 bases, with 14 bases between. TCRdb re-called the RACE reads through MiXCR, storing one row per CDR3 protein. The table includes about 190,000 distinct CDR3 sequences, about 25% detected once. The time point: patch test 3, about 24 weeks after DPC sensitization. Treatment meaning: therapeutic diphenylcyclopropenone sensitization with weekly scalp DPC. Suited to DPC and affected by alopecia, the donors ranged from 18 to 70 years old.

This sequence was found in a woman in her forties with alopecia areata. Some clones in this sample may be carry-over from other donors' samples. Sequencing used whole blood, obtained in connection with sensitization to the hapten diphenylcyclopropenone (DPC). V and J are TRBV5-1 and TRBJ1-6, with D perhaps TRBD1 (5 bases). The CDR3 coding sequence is TGCGCCAGCAGCACGGCGGGGCGCTTTAATTCACCCCTCCACTTT. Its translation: CASSTAGRFNSPLHF.